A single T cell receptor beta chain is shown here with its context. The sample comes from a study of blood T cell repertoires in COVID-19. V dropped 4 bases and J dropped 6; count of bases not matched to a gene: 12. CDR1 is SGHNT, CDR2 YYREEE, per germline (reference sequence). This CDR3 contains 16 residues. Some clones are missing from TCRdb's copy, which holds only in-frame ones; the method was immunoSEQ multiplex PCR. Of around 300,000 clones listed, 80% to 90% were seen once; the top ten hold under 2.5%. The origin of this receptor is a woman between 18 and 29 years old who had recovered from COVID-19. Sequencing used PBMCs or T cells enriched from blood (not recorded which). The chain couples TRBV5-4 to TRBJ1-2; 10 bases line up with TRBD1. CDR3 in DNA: TGTGCCAGCAGCCCAATTGGGACAGGGGAGGGGGATGGCTACACCTTC. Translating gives CASSPIGTGEGDGYTF.